This TCR beta chain was sequenced in a study of OX40 agonist ivuxolimab in advanced cancers. Study overall: The study gave patients intravenous ivuxolimab at 0.01 to 10 mg/kg every 2 weeks. Partial responses were achieved by three patients, of whom one had hepatocellular carcinoma and two had cutaneous melanoma.

Regarding the study as a whole: There was clonal expansion of CD4+ and CD8+ blood T cells by week 6 at 0.1 to 3.0 mg/kg.

Comments on this clone: Its specificity is not known.

Libraries were prepared by immunoSEQ multiplex PCR; TCRdb keeps only in-frame clonotypes and omits some of them. Seen here are over 40,000 clones, about 80% observed once, and the top ten hold approximately 3%. Sequences were derived from CD4+ or CD8+ T cells sorted from blood, sampled in a trial of the OX40 agonist ivuxolimab. This receptor was identified in an adult with an advanced solid tumor such as melanoma, head and neck, liver or kidney cancer.

The DNA for the CDR3 is TGCGCCAGCAGACTCCAGGGGGTGGACTACGAGCAGTACTTC. Translation gives CASRLQGVDYEQYF. The chain employs TRBV5-1 and TRBJ2-7; 7 positions match TRBD1. The CDR3 loop spans 14 amino acids. Germline V CDR1 and CDR2: SGHRS, YFSETQ. Trimming removed 5 bases from V and 3 bases from J; junction bases left unmatched: 8.